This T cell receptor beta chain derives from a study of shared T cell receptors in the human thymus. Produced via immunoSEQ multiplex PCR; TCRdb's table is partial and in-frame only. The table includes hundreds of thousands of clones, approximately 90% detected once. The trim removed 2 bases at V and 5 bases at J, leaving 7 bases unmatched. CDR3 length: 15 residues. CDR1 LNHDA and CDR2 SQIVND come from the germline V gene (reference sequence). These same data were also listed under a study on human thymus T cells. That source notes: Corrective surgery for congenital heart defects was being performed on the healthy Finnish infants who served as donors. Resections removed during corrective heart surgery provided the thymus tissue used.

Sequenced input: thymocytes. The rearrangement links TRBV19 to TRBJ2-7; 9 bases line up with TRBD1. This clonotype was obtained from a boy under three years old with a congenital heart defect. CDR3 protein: CASSILGTGIDEQYF. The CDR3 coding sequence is TGTGCCAGTAGTATATTAGGGACAGGGATCGACGAGCAGTACTTC.